This T cell receptor beta chain was found in a study of cytomegalovirus exposure and HLA in healthy donors. In the study overall: Within the Caucasian-associated ancestry cluster were around 81% of the roughly 400 genotyped donors.

The CDR3 totals 11 residues. Germline V CDR1 and CDR2: DFQATT, SNEGSKA (reference sequence). V shed 3 bases and J shed 7 bases, with 10 bases lying between them. Study-wide points: Across all donors, roughly uniform sequencing depth was an assumption of the presence/absence analyses. An analysis was carried out at a later point. It showed that HLA-associated TCR beta chains were more clonally expanded than equally common non-associated chains.

Note on this clone: Its antigen remains unknown.

The donors were healthy bone marrow donors. In the PCR, 60 Vbeta and 13 Jbeta primers were used. Clones were sequenced by immunoSEQ multiplex PCR, and TCRdb holds only the in-frame ones, with some missing. Of tens of thousands of clones in the sample, 65% to 90% are singletons; the top ten hold 10% to 13%. This chain links TRBV20-1 with TRBJ2-7, with D unclear. The specimen was PBMCs. The receptor's source is a woman between 18 and 30 years old in good health and CMV-seropositive. The CDR3 region is CSASFSREQYF. CDR3 coding DNA: TGCAGTGCTAGTTTTTCGAGGGAGCAGTACTTC.